One and the same sample provided the 4 T cell receptor beta chains below, sequenced in a study of T cells in Graves' hyperthyroidism and ophthalmopathy. RNA transcripts yielded amplified TCR beta CDR3 regions. The TCR CDR3 was amplified in a first-round RT-PCR using the HTBI primer set. From the multiplex PCR reads, TCRdb called clonotypes with MiXCR, one entry per CDR3 protein. The table lists around 700,000 distinct CDR3 sequences, 35% of them singletons. Material: blood. Source of these receptors: a woman aged 35 to 49 with Graves' hyperthyroidism.

This clonotype appeared a few times. The chain has TRBV20-1 and TRBJ1-1; D not certain. Trimming took off 4 bases at V and 2 bases at J, with 17 bases between the two ends. Germline V gene sequence: CDR1 DFQATT, CDR2 SNEGSKA (reference sequence). The CDR3 runs 15 residues. DNA of the CDR3: TGCAGTGCTATCAACGTGGAGGTCTTAAACACTGAAGCTTTCTTT. This gives the protein CSAINVEVLNTEAFF.

Worth noting for this clonotype: One junction end disagrees with the germline gene, perhaps due to a read error. This rearrangement joins TRBV10-3 to TRBJ2-6; 9 nucleotides line up with TRBD2. CDR1 ENHRY and CDR2 SYGVKD come from the germline V gene. The CDR3 sequence is 20 residues long. The CDR3 DNA reads as TGTGCCAGCAGTTACCCCTCCGGAGGCGGGGGGGCTCGTGGGGCCAACGTCCTGACTTTC. It specifies CASSYPSGGGGARGANVLTF.

This clonotype was seen a handful of times. This chain uses TRBV12-3 or TRBV12-4 with TRBJ1-1, with 7 bases fitting TRBD1. The CDR3 contains 16 residues. The V segment lost 8 bases and the J segment 0 bases; nucleotides outside the gene matches: 12. The CDR3 coding sequence is TGTGCCAGCCAACCCGGGGACAGACGGATGAACACTGAAGCTTTCTTT. Translation gives CASQPGDRRMNTEAFF.

This clonotype was picked up many times. This chain links TRBV2 with TRBJ2-2; perhaps TRBD1 as D (5 bases). Trimming removed 2 bases from V and 0 bases from J, with 7 bases in between. The germline V gene has CDR1 SNHLY and CDR2 FYNNEI. CDR3 length: 15 residues. DNA of the CDR3: TGTGCCAGCAGTGAACAGGGCTCGAACACCGGGGAGCTGTTTTTT. This translates into CASSEQGSNTGELFF.